These 14 T cell receptor beta chains originate from one sample sequenced in a study of cytomegalovirus exposure and HLA in healthy donors. Primers: 60 Vbeta forward and 13 Jbeta reverse. Sequencing used immunoSEQ multiplex PCR; TCRdb keeps in-frame clones, though not all of them. The sample consists of roughly 190,000 clones, approximately 86% of them appearing once. Sequencing was done on a sample of PBMCs. Receptors were obtained from a woman aged 18 to 35 in good health and CMV-seronegative.

The chain combines TRBV7-2 with TRBJ2-7; possibly TRBD1 for D (5 bases). This CDR3 contains 16 residues. V lost 1 base, J lost 0 bases, and 13 bases lay in between. Germline-derived CDR1 and CDR2 are SGHTA and FQGNSA. Written as DNA, the CDR3 is TGTGCCAGCAGCTTAGGGGGCGGCAGGAACTCCTACGAGCAGTACTTC. It specifies CASSLGGGRNSYEQYF.

The genes are TRBV4-2 and TRBJ2-3; 12 positions match TRBD2. With V trimmed by 2 bases and J by 6 bases, 3 bases remained unmatched. Germline loops: CDR1 LGHNA, CDR2 YNFKEQ. The CDR3 length is 15 residues. In DNA, the CDR3 is TGTGCCAGCAGCCAACTAGCGGGAGGGCCGGATACGCAGTATTTT. Its protein is CASSQLAGGPDTQYF.

The genes are TRBV15 and TRBJ2-5; a possible D gene is TRBD1 (6 bases). V was cut by 5 bases and J by 5 bases, with 15 bases left in between. Germline-derived CDR1 and CDR2 are LNHNV and YYDKDF (reference sequence). The CDR3 covers 14 residues. The CDR3 nucleotides read TGTGCCACCAGCTTCACGACAGGAAAGGAGACCCAGTACTTC. This translates into CATSFTTGKETQYF.

V usage is TRBV15 and J usage is TRBJ2-7; 12 bases line up with TRBD2. With 2 bases clipped from V and 9 bases from J, the junction kept 5 bases outside the gene matches. Germline CDR1 is LNHNV and CDR2 is YYDKDF (reference sequence). The CDR3 has 14 amino acids. The CDR3 coding sequence is TGTGCCACCAGCAGACTAGCGGGAGGGCAGGTGCAGTACTTC. This translates into CATSRLAGGQVQYF.

J is TRBJ2-7 and V is TRBV13; TRBD1 matches 9 bases. CDR3 length: 15 amino acids. CDR1 PRHDT and CDR2 FYEKMQ come from the germline V gene (reference sequence). V gave up 5 bases and J gave up 0 bases; unmatched junction bases: 5. CDR3 DNA sequence: TGTGCCAGCAGCACCGGACAGGGGAGCTCCTACGAGCAGTACTTC. Its translation is CASSTGQGSSYEQYF.

This chain links TRBV4-1 with TRBJ2-7, with a possible D match to TRBD1 (5 bases). V gave up 4 bases and J gave up 0 bases, with 10 bases separating them. CDR3 length: 14 residues. Germline values: CDR1 MGHRA, CDR2 YSYEKL. The CDR3 DNA is TGCGCCAGCAGCCTGTACAGGAGCTCCTACGAGCAGTACTTC. It translates to CASSLYRSSYEQYF.

The chain employs TRBV6-1 and TRBJ1-2; TRBD1 matches 7 bases. With 6 bases clipped from V and 8 bases from J, the junction kept 15 bases outside the gene matches. This CDR3 has 15 residues. The germline V gene has CDR1 MNHNS and CDR2 SASEGT. The CDR3 coding sequence is TGTGCCAGCAGCCACAGGGGCTCTTTGTCACTCGGCTACACCTTC. Its protein is CASSHRGSLSLGYTF.

The gene calls are TRBV30 and TRBJ2-7; D is unresolved. Trimming took off 2 bases at V and 2 bases at J, with 4 bases between the two ends. Looked up from germline, CDR1 is GTSNPN and CDR2 is SVGIG (reference sequence). This CDR3 has 11 residues. Written as DNA, the CDR3 is TGTGCCTGGAGTAGAGCCTACGAGCAGTACTTC. Protein: CAWSRAYEQYF.

The V call is TRBV5-6, the J call TRBJ2-6; maybe TRBD1 (6 bases). Trimming stripped 2 bases from V and 1 base from J, with 7 bases between. Germline CDR1 and CDR2: SGHDT and YYEEEE. This CDR3 comprises 15 residues. CDR3 region: CASSFQGSGANVLTF. DNA for the CDR3: TGTGCCAGCAGCTTTCAGGGGTCTGGGGCCAACGTCCTGACTTTC.

The genes are TRBV5-4 and TRBJ2-1; possible D gene TRBD2, 7 bases. Looked up from germline, CDR1 is SGHNT and CDR2 is YYREEE (reference sequence). V shed 8 bases and J shed 3 bases, with 15 bases lying between them. The length of the CDR3 is 14 residues. CDR3 sequence reads: CASGVGGLYNEQFF. DNA of the CDR3: TGTGCCAGTGGGGTGGGGGGGCTCTACAATGAGCAGTTCTTC.

CDR3 nucleotides: TGTGCCAGCAGCCCCGGGGGGGGTGGCTACACCTTC. Protein sequence: CASSPGGGGYTF. This chain links TRBV7-9 with TRBJ1-2, with a tentative D call TRBD1 (5 bases). V was shortened by 5 bases and J by 7 bases, with 11 bases between the two germline ends. The CDR3 extends over 12 amino acids. Germline V gene data show CDR1 as SEHNR and CDR2 as FQNEAQ (reference sequence).

The V and J genes are TRBV7-2 and TRBJ2-5; the D gene is possibly TRBD1 (6 bases). CDR1 and CDR2 from the germline V gene are SGHTA and FQGNSA. V was cut by 4 bases and J by 3 bases, with 15 bases left in between. CDR3 length: 15 amino acids. The CDR3 nucleotides are TGTGCCAGCAGCTCACGACCAGGGGTCGAAGAGACCCAGTACTTC. This codes for CASSSRPGVEETQYF.

Turning to this clone: A junction end diverges from the germline sequence, so it may reflect a read error. CDR3 bases: TGTGCCAGCACCCGAGACAAACGAATGGTCTTC. Translated: CASTRDKRMVF. The chain uses TRBV2 and TRBJ2-1; unclear D gene. Germline values: CDR1 SNHLY, CDR2 FYNNEI. This CDR3 region has 11 residues.

This clone was counted between two and nine times. V usage is TRBV11-3 and J usage is TRBJ2-5, with a possible D match to TRBD1 (5 bases). Germline CDR1 and CDR2: SGHNT and YENEEA. The CDR3 has 15 residues. V was pared by 0 bases and J by 0 bases, with 8 bases between. The CDR3 DNA is TGTGCCAGCAGCTTAGAGGGGCGGAACCAAGAGACCCAGTACTTC. Translating it yields CASSLEGRNQETQYF.